This entry describes one T cell receptor (beta chain). Its antigen is unidentified. The germline V gene encodes CDR1 ENHRY and CDR2 SYGVKD. CDR3 length equals 13 residues. The V and J ends lost 8 bases and 6 bases, in that order; junction bases with no gene match: 3. This specimen belongs to a study of Ad26.COV2.S vaccination and SARS-CoV-2 variants. Study details: Participants got Ad26.COV2.S intramuscularly, once or twice 56 days apart.

Assay used: immunoSEQ multiplex PCR; TCRdb lists only in-frame clones, some missing. The sample records hundreds of thousands of clones, roughly 90% being singletons. As to treatment: roughly 18 received Ad26.COV2.S at low or high dose, single or two shots; about five received placebo; per-sample allocation not given. It was on day 63 after the first vaccine or placebo injection that samples were taken. Study-wide results and limits: In vaccinated individuals, spike-specific CD8+ and CD4+ T cell responses reportedly displayed substantial breadth.

The TCR originated in a person between 18 and 65 years old who received the Ad26.COV2.S COVID-19 vaccine or a placebo. The chain links TRBV10-3 to TRBJ2-1, with 11 bases identical to TRBD1. Sequencing used peripheral blood, obtained in a trial of Ad26.COV2.S vaccine versus placebo. The chain's CDR3 is CAIGGTGGNEQFF. The CDR3, as DNA: TGTGCCATCGGTGGGACAGGGGGCAATGAGCAGTTCTTC.